This TCR beta chain originates from a study of Graves' ophthalmopathy and Graves' hyperthyroidism. From germline, CDR1 is MDHEN and CDR2 SYDVKM. This CDR3 region has 14 residues. Trimming removed 10 bases at V and 2 bases at J, with 17 bases between. Overall study findings and caveats: Blood also harbored most expanded thyroid clonotypes above 0.001 frequency. It was with approximately 70% sensitivity and 72.22% specificity that the model predicted ophthalmopathy progression.

This clonotype was counted at least ten times. As yet, its antigen is unknown. Investigators amplified TCR beta CDR3 regions from RNA transcripts. Second-round multiplex PCR followed a first-round RT-PCR using HTBI primers. TCRdb itself ran the multiplex PCR reads through MiXCR, one entry per CDR3 protein. The table shows 300,000 to 350,000 distinct CDR3 sequences, with about 17% occurring only once. PBMCs were density-gradient isolated from around 11 ml fresh blood. Sequencing was carried out using peripheral blood. The rearrangement joins TRBV28 to TRBJ2-5, with D possibly TRBD1 on 6 matching bases. The sequence was obtained from an adult man with Graves' ophthalmopathy. CDR3 bases: TGTGCCACCAATTTGGGGACACATCAAGAGACCCAGTACTTC. It yields the protein CATNLGTHQETQYF.